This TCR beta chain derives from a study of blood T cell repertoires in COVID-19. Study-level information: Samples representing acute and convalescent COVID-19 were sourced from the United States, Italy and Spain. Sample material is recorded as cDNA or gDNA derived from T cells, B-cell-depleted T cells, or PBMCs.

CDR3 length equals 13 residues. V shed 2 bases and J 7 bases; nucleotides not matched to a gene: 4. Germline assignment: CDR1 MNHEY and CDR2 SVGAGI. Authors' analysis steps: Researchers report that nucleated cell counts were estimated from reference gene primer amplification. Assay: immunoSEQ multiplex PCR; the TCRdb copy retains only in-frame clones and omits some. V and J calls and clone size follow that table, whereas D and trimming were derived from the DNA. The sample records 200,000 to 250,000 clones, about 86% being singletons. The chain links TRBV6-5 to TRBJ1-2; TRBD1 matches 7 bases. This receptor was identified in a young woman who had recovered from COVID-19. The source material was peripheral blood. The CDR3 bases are TGTGCCAGCAGTTACGACAGGGTGGGTGGCTACACCTTC. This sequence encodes CASSYDRVGGYTF.